Following are 17 T cell receptor beta chains from one sample sequenced in a study of OX40 agonist ivuxolimab in advanced cancers. TCRdb keeps only in-frame clones here, not all; method: immunoSEQ multiplex PCR. Seen here are approximately 81,000 clones, around nine tenths observed once, and the top ten hold around 0.45%. The source was CD4+ or CD8+ T cells sorted from blood, collected in a trial of the OX40 agonist ivuxolimab. All receptors derive from an adult with an advanced solid tumor such as melanoma, head and neck, liver or kidney cancer.

This clone has just one count. This chain joins TRBV5-1 and TRBJ1-2, with D perhaps TRBD1 (6 bases). CDR1 is SGHRS and CDR2 is YFSETQ in the germline V gene. Trimming shortened V by 0 bases and J by 6 bases, and 18 bases separated the two germline ends. The CDR3 totals 16 residues. CDR3 in amino acids: CASSLETRQVLDGYTF. CDR3 sequence (DNA): TGCGCCAGCAGCTTGGAGACCCGACAGGTTTTGGATGGCTACACCTTC.

The rearrangement uses TRBV20-1 and TRBJ1-2; D perhaps matches TRBD1 (6 bases). V lost 8 bases, J lost 10 bases, and 14 bases lay in between. The CDR3 sequence is 10 residues long. Germline assignment: CDR1 DFQATT and CDR2 SNEGSKA (reference sequence). CDR3 sequence (DNA): TGCAGTACCTATAGACAGGACTACACCTTC. Its protein is CSTYRQDYTF.

The rearrangement uses TRBV29-1 and TRBJ2-3; D call uncertain. Germline loops: CDR1 SQVTM, CDR2 ANQGSEA. Trimming cost V 3 bases and J 3 bases, with 7 bases left between them. This CDR3 has 12 residues. Written as DNA, the CDR3 is TGCAGCGTTGATCTGGGGACAGATACGCAGTATTTT. Amino acids: CSVDLGTDTQYF.

About this clone: Mismatch with germline at one junction end may stem from a read error. The chain uses TRBV7-7 and TRBJ2-2; D possibly matches TRBD1 or TRBD2 (5 bases each). Germline CDR1 reads SSHAT; CDR2 reads FNYEAQ (reference sequence). This CDR3 has 15 amino acids. The CDR3 reads CASSREGPTTGELFF. In nucleotides, the CDR3 is TGTGCTAGCAGCCGTGAGGGGCCGACCACCGGGGAGCTGTTTTTT.

Of note for this clone: Likely a read error: the CDR3 ends without its conserved phenylalanine or tryptophan. The rearrangement links TRBV10-3 to TRBJ1-6; TRBD1 is a possible D gene (6 bases). V lost 1 base, J lost 8 bases, and 12 bases lay in between. CDR1 is ENHRY and CDR2 is SYGVKD in the germline V gene. The CDR3 is made up of 15 amino acids. CDR3 bases: TGTGCCATCAGTGAGTGGGGGGGCCAGGATTCACCCCTCCACCTT. As protein: CAISEWGGQDSPLHL.

The J gene is TRBJ2-3, the V gene TRBV6-5; perhaps TRBD2 as D (7 bases). The CDR3 loop spans 15 amino acids. Trimming shortened V by 2 bases and J by 8 bases, and 17 bases separated the two germline ends. Germline CDR1 MNHEY, CDR2 SVGAGI. The CDR3, as DNA: TGTGCCAGCAGTTACGTGGGGGGGCCTTGGGGTACGCAGTATTTT. It yields the protein CASSYVGGPWGTQYF.

This clone was detected only once. This chain uses TRBV5-1 with TRBJ1-1; a weak D match, TRBD1 (5 bases). The V and J ends lost 5 bases and 4 bases respectively, with 15 bases between them. The CDR3 length is 14 residues. CDR1 and CDR2 (germline): SGHRS, YFSETQ. The DNA of the CDR3 is TGCGCCAGCAGGCTGGTTGGGGCGGGCACTGAAGCTTTCTTT. Translation: CASRLVGAGTEAFF.

The chain couples TRBV11-2 to TRBJ1-1; a weak D match, TRBD1 (5 bases). CDR3 length equals 13 residues. The ends were cut back, 5 bases at V and 3 bases at J, with 10 bases in the middle. Looked up from germline, CDR1 is SGHAT and CDR2 is FQNNGV. As DNA, the CDR3 is TGTGCCAGCAGCCCGCAGGGATACACTGAAGCTTTCTTT. This encodes CASSPQGYTEAFF.

This chain links TRBV6-6 with TRBJ2-7; a possible D gene is TRBD2 (5 bases). Germline V CDR1 and CDR2: MNHNY, SVGAGI (reference sequence). V lost 7 bases and J lost 0, with 19 bases in between. The CDR3 consists of 16 residues. CDR3 sequence: CASTLQSGGSSYEQYF. The CDR3 DNA follows: TGTGCCAGCACCTTACAGAGCGGCGGAAGCTCCTACGAGCAGTACTTC.

V and J are TRBV7-6 and TRBJ2-5, with D tentatively TRBD2 (6 bases). Germline CDR1 SGHVS, CDR2 FNYEAQ. V lost 5 bases and J lost 4, with 23 bases in between. This CDR3 contains 17 residues. CDR3 DNA: TGTGCCAGCAGCCTATTGAGCACAGTGGGGGGTAGAGAGACCCAGTACTTC. Amino acids: CASSLLSTVGGRETQYF.

The chain couples TRBV18 to TRBJ2-7; D not certain. Trimming stripped 5 bases from V and 2 bases from J, with 19 bases between. The CDR3 has 16 amino acids. Per the germline V gene, CDR1 is KGHSH and CDR2 is LQKENI. CDR3 amino acids: CASSTSEDVTTYEQYF. As DNA, the CDR3 is TGTGCCAGCTCAACGAGTGAGGACGTTACTACCTACGAGCAGTACTTC.

J is TRBJ1-5 and V is TRBV2; perhaps TRBD1 as D (5 bases). The V and J ends lost 4 bases and 1 base respectively, with 5 bases between them. The CDR3 loop spans 13 amino acids. CDR1 and CDR2 from the germline V gene are SNHLY and FYNNEI. The DNA of the CDR3 is TGTGCCAGCAGTGGACAGAGCAATCAGCCCCAGCATTTT. Encoded protein: CASSGQSNQPQHF.

The chain carries TRBV11-2 and TRBJ1-1, with D uncertain. This CDR3 contains 13 residues. CDR1 is SGHAT, CDR2 FQNNGV, per germline. V lost 0 bases, J lost 4 bases, and 6 bases lay in between. DNA for the CDR3: TGTGCCAGCAGCTTAGAGGGCGGCACTGAAGCTTTCTTT. This sequence encodes CASSLEGGTEAFF.

The chain joins TRBV27 to TRBJ1-3; D possibly corresponds to TRBD1 (6 bases). Per the germline V gene, CDR1 is MNHEY and CDR2 is SMNVEV (reference sequence). The ends were cut back, 8 bases at V and 4 bases at J, with 18 bases in the middle. The CDR3 extends over 15 amino acids. DNA of the CDR3: TGTGCCAGCGCCAGATCGTGGACAGCCGGAAACACCATATATTTT. Its protein is CASARSWTAGNTIYF.

This chain connects TRBV28 to TRBJ2-1; D assignment may be TRBD1 or TRBD2 (5 bases each). The CDR3 is 13 amino acids. From germline, CDR1 is MDHEN and CDR2 SYDVKM. V dropped 1 base and J dropped 10 bases, with 11 bases sitting between them. CDR3 coding DNA: TGTGCCAGCAGTTTATCATGGGGGACCGAGCAGTTCTTC. Translation: CASSLSWGTEQFF.

V and J are TRBV10-3 and TRBJ2-6; no reliable D call. V shed 4 bases and J shed 0 bases, with 10 bases lying between them. This CDR3 contains 16 residues. CDR1 is ENHRY and CDR2 is SYGVKD in the germline V gene. CDR3: CAISVGGYSGANVLTF. As DNA, the CDR3 is TGTGCCATCAGTGTTGGCGGATACTCTGGGGCCAACGTCCTGACTTTC.

The chain joins TRBV5-5 to TRBJ1-1, with 7 bases aligning to TRBD1. Germline loops: CDR1 SGHKS, CDR2 YYEKEE (reference sequence). J was trimmed by 1 base and V by 6 bases; bases with no gene match: 6. The CDR3 totals 14 residues. This CDR3 reads CASTPGQQNTEAFF. The DNA of the CDR3 is TGTGCCAGCACCCCGGGACAGCAGAACACTGAAGCTTTCTTT.